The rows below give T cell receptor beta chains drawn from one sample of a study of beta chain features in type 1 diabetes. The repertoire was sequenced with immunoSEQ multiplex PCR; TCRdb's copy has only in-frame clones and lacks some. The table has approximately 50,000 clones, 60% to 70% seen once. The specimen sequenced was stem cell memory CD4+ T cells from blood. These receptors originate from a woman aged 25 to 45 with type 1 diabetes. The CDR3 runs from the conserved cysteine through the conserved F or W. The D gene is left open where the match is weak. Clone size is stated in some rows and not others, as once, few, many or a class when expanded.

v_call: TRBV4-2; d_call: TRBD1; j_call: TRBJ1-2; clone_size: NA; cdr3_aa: CASSQRGGATLHGYTF; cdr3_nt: TGTGCCAGCAGCCAAAGAGGGGGCGCGACTCTACATGGCTACACCTTC
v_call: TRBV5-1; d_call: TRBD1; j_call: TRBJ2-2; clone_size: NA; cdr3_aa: CASSLPGQSTGELFF; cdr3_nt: TGCGCCAGCAGCCTCCCGGGACAGTCCACCGGGGAGCTGTTTTTT
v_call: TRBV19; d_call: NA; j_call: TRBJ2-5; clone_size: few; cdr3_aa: CASSVTRGLGETQYF; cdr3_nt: TGTGCCAGTAGTGTTACCAGGGGTCTTGGGGAGACCCAGTACTTC
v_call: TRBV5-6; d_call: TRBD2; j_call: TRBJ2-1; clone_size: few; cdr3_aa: CASSLRTSGVYNEQFF; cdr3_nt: TGTGCCAGCAGCTTAAGGACTAGCGGGGTCTACAATGAGCAGTTCTTC
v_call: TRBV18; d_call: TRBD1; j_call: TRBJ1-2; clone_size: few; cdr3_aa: CASSPKRDRDPHGYTF; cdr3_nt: TGTGCCAGCTCACCGAAACGGGACAGGGATCCCCATGGCTACACCTTC
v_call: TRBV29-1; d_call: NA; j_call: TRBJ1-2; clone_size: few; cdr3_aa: CSVEDRVRGRWPNYGYTF; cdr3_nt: TGCAGCGTTGAAGATCGGGTTAGGGGCAGGTGGCCTAACTATGGCTACACCTTC
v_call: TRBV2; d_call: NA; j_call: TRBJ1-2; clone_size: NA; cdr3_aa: CASTVDSFYGYTF; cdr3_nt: TGTGCCAGCACAGTGGACAGCTTCTATGGCTACACCTTC
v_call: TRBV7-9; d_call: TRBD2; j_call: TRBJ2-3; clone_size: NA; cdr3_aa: CASSLAAGDTDTQYF; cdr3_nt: TGTGCCAGCAGCTTAGCTGCGGGAGACACAGATACGCAGTATTTT
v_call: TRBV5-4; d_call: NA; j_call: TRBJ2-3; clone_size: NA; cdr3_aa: CASSLRLVGDTQYF; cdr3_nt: TGTGCCAGCAGCTTGCGTCTAGTCGGAGATACGCAGTATTTT
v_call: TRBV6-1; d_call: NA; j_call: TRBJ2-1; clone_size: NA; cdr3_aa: CASSGTPAASYNEQFF; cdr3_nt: TGTGCCAGCAGTGGCACCCCGGCAGCGTCCTACAATGAGCAGTTCTTC
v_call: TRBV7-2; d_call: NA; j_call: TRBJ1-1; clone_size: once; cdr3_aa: CASSLLAVPNTEAFF; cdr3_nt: TGTGCCAGCAGCTTACTGGCAGTACCGAACACTGAAGCTTTCTTT
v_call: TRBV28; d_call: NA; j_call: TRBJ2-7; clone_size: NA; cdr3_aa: CASCLSRLYEQYF; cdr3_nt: TGTGCCAGCTGTTTGAGCCGCCTGTACGAGCAGTACTTC
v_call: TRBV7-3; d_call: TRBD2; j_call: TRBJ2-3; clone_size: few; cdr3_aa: CASSSGLGSDTQYF; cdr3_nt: TGTGCCAGCAGCTCCGGACTAGGGTCAGATACGCAGTATTTT
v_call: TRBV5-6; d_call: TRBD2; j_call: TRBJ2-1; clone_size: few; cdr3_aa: CASSPTQREDEQFF; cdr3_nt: TGTGCCAGCAGCCCCACCCAGCGGGAAGATGAGCAGTTCTTC
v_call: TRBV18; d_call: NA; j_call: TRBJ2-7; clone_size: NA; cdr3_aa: CASSPRGGEQYF; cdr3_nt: TGTGCCAGCTCACCGCGGGGAGGCGAGCAGTACTTC
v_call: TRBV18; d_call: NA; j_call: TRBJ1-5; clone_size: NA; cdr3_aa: CASSPGTRNQPQHF; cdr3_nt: TGTGCCAGCTCACCAGGGACACGCAATCAGCCCCAGCATTTT
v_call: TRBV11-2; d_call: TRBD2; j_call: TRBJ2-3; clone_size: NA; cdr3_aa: CASTPWAGEWSTDTQYF; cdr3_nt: TGTGCCAGCACCCCCTGGGCGGGAGAGTGGTCCACAGATACGCAGTATTTT
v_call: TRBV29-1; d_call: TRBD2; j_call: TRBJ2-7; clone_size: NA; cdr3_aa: CSVEGLAGPAYEQYF; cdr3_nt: TGCAGCGTCGAAGGACTAGCAGGACCCGCCTACGAGCAGTACTTC
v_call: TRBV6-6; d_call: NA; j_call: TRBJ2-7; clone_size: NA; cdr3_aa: CASSYSTGQGLFEQYF; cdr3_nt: TGTGCCAGCAGTTACTCTACGGGACAAGGTCTGTTCGAGCAGTACTTC
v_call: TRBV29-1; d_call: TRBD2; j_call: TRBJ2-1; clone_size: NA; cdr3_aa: CSVEREMSYNEQFF; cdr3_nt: TGCAGCGTTGAGCGGGAGATGTCCTACAATGAGCAGTTCTTC
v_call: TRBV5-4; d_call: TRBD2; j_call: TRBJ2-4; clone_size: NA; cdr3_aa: CASSPASGGAKNIQYF; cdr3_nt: TGTGCCAGCAGCCCCGCTAGCGGAGGAGCCAAAAACATTCAGTACTTC
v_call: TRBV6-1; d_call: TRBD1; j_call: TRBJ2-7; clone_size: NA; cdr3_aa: CASIPLKGANEQYF; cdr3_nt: TGTGCCAGCATCCCCCTGAAGGGGGCCAACGAGCAGTACTTC
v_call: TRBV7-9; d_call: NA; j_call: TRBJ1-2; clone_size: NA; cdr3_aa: CASSLGDRYPYTF; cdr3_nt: TGTGCCAGCAGCTTAGGTGACAGGTACCCCTACACCTTC
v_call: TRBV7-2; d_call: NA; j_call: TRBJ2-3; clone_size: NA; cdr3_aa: CASSPTSYDTQYF; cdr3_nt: TGTGCCAGCAGCCCAACTAGCTACGATACGCAGTATTTT
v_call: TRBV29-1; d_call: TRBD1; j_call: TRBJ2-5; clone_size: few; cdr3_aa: CSVAKQGASETQYF; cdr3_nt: TGCAGCGTTGCTAAACAGGGGGCGAGTGAGACCCAGTACTTC
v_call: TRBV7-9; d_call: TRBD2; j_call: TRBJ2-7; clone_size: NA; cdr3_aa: CASRGTSGSKGRVYEQYF; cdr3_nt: TGTGCCAGCAGGGGGACTAGCGGGAGTAAAGGGAGGGTCTACGAGCAGTACTTC
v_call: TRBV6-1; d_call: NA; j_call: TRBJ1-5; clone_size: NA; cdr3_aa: CASSVPLGTLTDSNQPQHF; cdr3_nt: TGTGCCAGCAGTGTCCCCCTAGGTACGCTCACGGATAGCAATCAGCCCCAGCATTTT
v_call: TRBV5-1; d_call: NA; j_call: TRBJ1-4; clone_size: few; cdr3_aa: CASSFFGQGGEKLFF; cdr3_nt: TGCGCCAGCAGCTTCTTCGGGCAGGGAGGTGAAAAACTGTTTTTT
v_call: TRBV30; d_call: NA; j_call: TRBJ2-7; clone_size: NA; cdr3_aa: CAWSAQGYEQYF; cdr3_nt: TGTGCCTGGAGTGCCCAGGGCTACGAGCAGTACTTC
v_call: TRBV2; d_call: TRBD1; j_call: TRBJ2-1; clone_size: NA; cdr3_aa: CASSENRGYNEQFF; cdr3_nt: TGTGCCAGCAGTGAAAACAGGGGGTACAATGAGCAGTTCTTC
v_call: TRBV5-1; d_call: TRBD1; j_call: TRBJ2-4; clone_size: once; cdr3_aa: CASSLVGRGSPIQYF; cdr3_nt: TGCGCCAGCAGCTTGGTCGGCAGGGGGTCACCCATTCAGTACTTC
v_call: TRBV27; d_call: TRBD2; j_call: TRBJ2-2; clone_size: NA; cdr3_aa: CASSFGGRDTGELFF; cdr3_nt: TGTGCCAGCAGTTTTGGTGGGAGGGACACCGGGGAGCTGTTTTTT
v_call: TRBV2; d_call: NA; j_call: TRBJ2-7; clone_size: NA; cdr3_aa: CASRLGEGMFEQYF; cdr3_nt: TGTGCCAGCAGGTTAGGGGAAGGGATGTTCGAGCAGTACTTC
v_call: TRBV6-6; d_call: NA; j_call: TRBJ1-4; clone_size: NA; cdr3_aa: CASSWGEQAYNEKLFF; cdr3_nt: TGTGCCAGCAGTTGGGGGGAACAGGCATATAATGAAAAACTGTTTTTT
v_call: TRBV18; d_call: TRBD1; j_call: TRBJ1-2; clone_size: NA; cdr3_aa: CASSPLDRDYGYTF; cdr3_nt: TGTGCCAGCTCACCTCTAGACAGGGACTATGGCTACACCTTC
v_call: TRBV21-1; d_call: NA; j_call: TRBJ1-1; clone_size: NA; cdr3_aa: CARSGRNTEAFF; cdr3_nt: TGTGCCAGAAGCGGGAGGAACACTGAAGCTTTCTTT
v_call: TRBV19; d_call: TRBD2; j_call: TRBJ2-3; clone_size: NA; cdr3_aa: CASSHGVAGVDTQYF; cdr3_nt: TGTGCCAGTAGCCACGGGGTAGCGGGAGTTGATACGCAGTATTTT
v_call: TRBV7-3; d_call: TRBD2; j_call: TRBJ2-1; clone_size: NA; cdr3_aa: CASSIPLAGGYNEQFF; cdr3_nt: TGTGCCAGCAGCATCCCACTAGCGGGAGGATACAATGAGCAGTTCTTC
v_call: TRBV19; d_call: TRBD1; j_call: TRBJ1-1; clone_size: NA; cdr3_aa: CASSRKEGASTEAFF; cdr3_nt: TGTGCCAGTAGTAGAAAGGAGGGGGCGAGCACTGAAGCTTTCTTT
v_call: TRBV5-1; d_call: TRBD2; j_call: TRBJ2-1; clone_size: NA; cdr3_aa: CASSLAGTSTYNEQFF; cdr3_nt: TGCGCCAGCAGCTTGGCCGGGACTAGCACCTACAATGAGCAGTTCTTC
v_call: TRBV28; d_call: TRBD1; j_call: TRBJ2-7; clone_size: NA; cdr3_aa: CATRPGQTYEQYF; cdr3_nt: TGTGCCACCCGTCCGGGACAGACATACGAGCAGTACTTC
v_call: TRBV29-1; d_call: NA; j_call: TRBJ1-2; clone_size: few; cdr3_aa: CSVGWAHGYTF; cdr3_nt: TGCAGCGTTGGCTGGGCCCATGGCTACACCTTC
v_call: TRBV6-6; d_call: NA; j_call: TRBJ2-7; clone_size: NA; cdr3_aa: CASRRNIGSSYEQYF; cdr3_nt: TGTGCCAGCAGACGTAATATCGGTTCTTCCTACGAGCAGTACTTC
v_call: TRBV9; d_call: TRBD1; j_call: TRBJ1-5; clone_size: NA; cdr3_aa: CASSSTGTSNQPQHF; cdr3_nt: TGTGCCAGCAGCTCGACAGGGACTAGCAATCAGCCCCAGCATTTT
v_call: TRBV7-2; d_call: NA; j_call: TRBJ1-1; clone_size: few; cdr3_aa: CASSSHRAPNTEAFF; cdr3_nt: TGTGCCAGCAGCTCTCACAGGGCGCCAAACACTGAAGCTTTCTTT
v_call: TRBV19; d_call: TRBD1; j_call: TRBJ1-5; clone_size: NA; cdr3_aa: CASRGQVGNQPQHF; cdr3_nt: TGTGCCAGTAGGGGACAGGTAGGCAATCAGCCCCAGCATTTT
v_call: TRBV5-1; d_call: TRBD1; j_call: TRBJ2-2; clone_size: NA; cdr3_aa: CASGQRTGRATGELFF; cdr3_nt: TGCGCCAGCGGGCAACGGACAGGTCGAGCCACCGGGGAGCTGTTTTTT
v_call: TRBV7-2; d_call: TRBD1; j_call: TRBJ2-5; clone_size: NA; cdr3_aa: CASSDQGQGARTQYF; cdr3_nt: TGTGCCAGCAGCGACCAGGGACAGGGGGCGCGGACCCAGTACTTC
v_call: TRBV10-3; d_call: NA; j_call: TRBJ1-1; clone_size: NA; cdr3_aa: CAISESNGVNTEAFF; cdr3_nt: TGTGCCATCAGTGAGTCAAACGGTGTGAACACTGAAGCTTTCTTT